The next 13 T cell receptor beta chains were all read from a single sample in a study of T cell clonality in common variable immunodeficiency. The assay was immunoSEQ multiplex PCR, and TCRdb's table has in-frame clones only and misses some. This table holds approximately 30,000 clones with no singletons; the top ten claim 3.8%. Sequencing was carried out using peripheral blood mononuclear cells. These receptors were obtained from a person aged 18 to 70 in good health.

A note on this clone: From the germline J gene comes the end of the CDR3, since the read stops 3 residues before it. V usage is TRBV10-3 and J usage is TRBJ2-7; 7 positions agree with TRBD2. V trimming: 10 bases; J trimming: 5 bases; junction bases outside the gene matches: 8. There are 12 residues in the CDR3. Germline V gene data show CDR1 as ENHRY and CDR2 as SYGVKD. The part of the CDR3 DNA that was read is TGTGCCACCCATGGCGGGAGAGACGAG. Protein: CATHGGRDE. Given in full, the CDR3 is CATHGGRDEQYF.

This clone was found many times. The read ends 3 residues shy of where the CDR3 ends; the end is completed using the germline J gene. The chain links TRBV20-1 to TRBJ1-2; D may be TRBD1 (6 bases). V was pared by 6 bases and J by 2 bases, with 16 bases between. CDR3 length: 14 residues. The germline V gene has CDR1 DFQATT and CDR2 SNEGSKA (reference sequence). The CDR3 loop reads CSAPRPTGNYGYTF. CDR3 bases read: TGCAGTGCCCCGCGCCCCACAGGGAACTATGGC.

This clone was seen only a few times. Read coverage stops 3 residues before the CDR3 terminus; the germline J gene supplies the remainder. The rearrangement uses TRBV11-1 and TRBJ2-1; TRBD1 aligns across 8 bases. Unmatched junction bases numbered 5, after V lost 4 bases and J lost 3 bases. The germline V gene encodes CDR1 SGHAT and CDR2 FQDESV (reference sequence). The CDR3 length is 15 residues. Here the CDR3 reads CASSSDRVNYNEQFF. CDR3 DNA, as far as it was read: TGTGCCAGCAGCTCGGACAGGGTTAACTACAATGAG. Together with reference TRBV11-1 and TRBJ2-1, the CDR3 gives the full variable domain: EAEVAQSPRYKITEKSQAVAFWCDPISGHATLYWYRQILGQGPELLVQFQDESVVDDSQLPKDRFSAERLKGVDSTLKIQPAELGDSAMYLCASSSDRVNYNEQFFGPGTRLTVL.

This clone appeared many times. This CDR3 is CASSFPSSSSEAFF. The CDR3 bases that were read are TGTGCCAGCAGCTTCCCTTCGTCTAGTTCCGAA. The rearrangement links TRBV7-9 to TRBJ1-1; D not certain. The CDR3 is cut off 3 residues early in the read; its end comes from the germline J gene. This CDR3 contains 14 residues. Germline V gene sequence: CDR1 SEHNR, CDR2 FQNEAQ (reference sequence).

This clone came up a few times. With the read ending 3 residues before the CDR3 end, the germline J gene is used to fill in that end. The chain joins TRBV6-1 to TRBJ1-2; D not resolved. There are 15 residues in the CDR3. Germline V lookup: CDR1 MNHNS, CDR2 SASEGT. CDR3 DNA, as far as it was read: TGTGCCAGCAGTGACGGACTACTACTCACAGATACC. It translates to CASSDGLLLTDT. The CDR3 in its entirety is CASSDGLLLTDTYTF.

This clone has at least ten counts. The CDR3 is cut off 3 residues early in the read; its end comes from the germline J gene. The V and J genes are TRBV6-4 and TRBJ1-5; D unresolved. Per the germline V gene, CDR1 is MRHNA and CDR2 is SNTAGT. V was clipped by 3 bases and J by 7 bases, with 7 bases between them. This CDR3 is 12 amino acids long. The part of the CDR3 DNA that was read is TGTGCCAGCAGTGATGGTACACAGCCC. It yields the protein CASSDGTQP. The CDR3, in full, reads CASSDGTQPQHF.

This clone was counted many times. The CDR3 end lies 3 residues beyond the end of the read and is filled in from the germline J gene. The chain links TRBV5-4 to TRBJ1-1, with TRBD1 as a possible D gene (5 bases). CDR3 length: 14 amino acids. The germline CDR1 and CDR2 sequences are SGHNT and YYREEE (reference sequence). CDR3 sequence: CASSLEGRDHRAFF. The CDR3 bases that were read are TGTGCCAGCAGCTTGGAGGGCAGGGATCATCGA.

There are many counts of this clone. The CDR3 is cut off 3 residues early in the read; its end comes from the germline J gene. The chain uses TRBV20-1 and TRBJ1-5, with D maybe TRBD1 (5 bases). The CDR3 spans 14 residues. The V end lost 4 bases, the J end lost 2 bases, and 12 bases lay between the germline ends. Per germline, CDR1 DFQATT and CDR2 SNEGSKA (reference sequence). The chain's CDR3 is CSATAGRGNQPQHF. The part of the CDR3 DNA that was read is TGCAGTGCTACGGCAGGGAGGGGCAATCAGCCC.

This clone was picked up many times. From the germline J gene comes the end of the CDR3, since the read stops 3 residues before it. The chain links TRBV19 to TRBJ2-2; D is possibly TRBD1 (6 bases). V gave up 5 bases and J gave up 7 bases, with 23 bases separating them. The CDR3 is 17 amino acids. Germline V gene lookup returns CDR1 LNHDA and CDR2 SQIVND (reference sequence). The CDR3 reads CASSPPGTRAWYGELFF. The CDR3 bases that were read are TGTGCCAGTAGTCCCCCCGGGACACGGGCATGGTACGGGGAG.

Many counts were recorded for this clone. A much larger clonotype is one base distant, so this may be a read error. The read gets to within 3 residues of the CDR3 end, and the germline J gene fills in the rest. The genes are TRBV20-1 and TRBJ2-3; possible D gene TRBD1, 6 bases. The CDR3 has 12 amino acids. Germline V gene sequence: CDR1 DFQATT, CDR2 SNEGSKA (reference sequence). The part of the CDR3 DNA that was read is TGCAGTGCAAAGGGCTCAGGGGAGACG. Translation: CSAKGSGET. The complete CDR3 sequence is CSAKGSGETQYF.

This clone was detected many times. The read ends 3 residues early relative to the CDR3; the germline J gene fills the gap. V is TRBV6-2 or TRBV6-3 and J is TRBJ1-2, with D perhaps TRBD1 (5 bases). The CDR3 has 15 amino acids. V lost 2 bases and J 2 bases, leaving 12 bases between the germline ends. CDR1 is MNHEY, CDR2 SVGEGT, per germline. The CDR3 DNA, read in part, is TGTGCCAGCAGTTACGCCGGTCGGGGGAACTATGGC. Translation gives CASSYAGRGNYG. The whole CDR3 protein is CASSYAGRGNYGYTF.

This clone was seen repeatedly, ten times or more. The read terminates 3 residues before the CDR3 end, so the remaining end is supplied by the germline J gene. The chain combines TRBV2 with TRBJ2-2; 8 bases align to TRBD2. J lost 3 bases, V lost 4 bases, and 4 bases had no gene match. This CDR3 comprises 15 residues. The germline V gene encodes CDR1 SNHLY and CDR2 FYNNEI. The CDR3 is CASSATSGHTGELFF. The CDR3 DNA, read in part, is TGTGCCAGCAGTGCCACTAGCGGACACACCGGGGAG.

This clone showed up many times. The read terminates 3 residues before the CDR3 end, so the remaining end is supplied by the germline J gene. The J gene is TRBJ1-2, the V gene TRBV7-9; D is perhaps TRBD1 (5 bases). The germline V gene has CDR1 SEHNR and CDR2 FQNEAQ (reference sequence). The CDR3 runs to 12 residues. V was pared by 5 bases and J by 7 bases, with 11 bases between. The CDR3 bases that were read are TGTGCCAGCAGCCCGGAGGGGAGTGGC. It encodes CASSPEGSG. The entire CDR3 protein is CASSPEGSGYTF.